This is a list of T cell receptor beta chains from one sample in a study of beta chain features in type 1 diabetes. Measured with immunoSEQ multiplex PCR; TCRdb has only the in-frame clones, and not every one. In the table there are 200,000 to 300,000 clones, about 30% of which are singletons. Sequenced input: central memory CD4+ T cells from blood. The receptors come from a man aged 30 to 45 in good health. Each CDR3 is given with its conserved first and last residue. Fields, in order: V gene, CDR3 length, D gene, clone size, J gene, CDR3 DNA, CDR3 protein. A D gene is named only where the DNA matches it firmly. Where a row states a size, it is once, few, many or the class of an expanded clone; other rows omit it.

v_gene: TRBV30
len: 13
d_gene: -
abundance: many
j_gene: TRBJ1-5
CDR3nt: TGTGCCTGGTCAGCAGGTACCAATCAGCCCCAGCATTTT
CDR3aa: CAWSAGTNQPQHF

v_gene: TRBV7-7
len: 13
d_gene: -
abundance: -
j_gene: TRBJ2-5
CDR3nt: TGTGCCAGCAGTAACAGGGTCGGGGAGACCCAGTACTTC
CDR3aa: CASSNRVGETQYF

v_gene: TRBV9
len: 16
d_gene: -
abundance: -
j_gene: TRBJ2-2
CDR3nt: TGTGCCAGCAGCGTAGCCCCAGGGGTGGGCACCGGGGAGCTGTTTTTT
CDR3aa: CASSVAPGVGTGELFF

v_gene: TRBV29-1
len: 13
d_gene: -
abundance: -
j_gene: TRBJ2-7
CDR3nt: TGCAGCGTTGACGACCTCGGGGTGGGCGAGCAGTACTTC
CDR3aa: CSVDDLGVGEQYF

v_gene: TRBV10-3
len: 14
d_gene: -
abundance: -
j_gene: TRBJ2-5
CDR3nt: TGTGCCATCAGGCCGGAGAGCGGAGAAGAGACCCAGTACTTC
CDR3aa: CAIRPESGEETQYF

v_gene: TRBV13
len: 13
d_gene: -
abundance: -
j_gene: TRBJ2-7
CDR3nt: TGTGCCAGCAGCTTAGGCCAGTTCTACGAGCAGTACTTC
CDR3aa: CASSLGQFYEQYF

v_gene: TRBV7-2
len: 15
d_gene: -
abundance: -
j_gene: TRBJ2-3
CDR3nt: TGTGCCAGCAGCCCTCGGCCAGATGGCACAGATACGCAGTATTTT
CDR3aa: CASSPRPDGTDTQYF

v_gene: TRBV4-2
len: 15
d_gene: TRBD2
abundance: -
j_gene: TRBJ2-3
CDR3nt: TGTGCCAGCAGCCAGGCTAGCGGGGGGGCAGATACGCAGTATTTT
CDR3aa: CASSQASGGADTQYF

v_gene: TRBV30
len: 11
d_gene: -
abundance: -
j_gene: TRBJ2-5
CDR3nt: TGTGCCTGGAGTGCCGAGGAGACCCAGTACTTC
CDR3aa: CAWSAEETQYF

v_gene: TRBV5-5
len: 16
d_gene: TRBD2
abundance: -
j_gene: TRBJ2-5
CDR3nt: TGTGCCAGCAGCTCTAATGCCGGGACTACCGAAGAGACCCAGTACTTC
CDR3aa: CASSSNAGTTEETQYF

v_gene: TRBV30
len: 13
d_gene: -
abundance: -
j_gene: TRBJ2-1
CDR3nt: TGTGCCTTCAACACCGGACCGTACAATGAGCAGTTCTTC
CDR3aa: CAFNTGPYNEQFF

v_gene: TRBV7-2
len: 11
d_gene: -
abundance: few
j_gene: TRBJ2-7
CDR3nt: TGTGCCAGCAGCTTCGAAAGGGAGCAGTACTTC
CDR3aa: CASSFEREQYF

v_gene: TRBV23-1
len: 16
d_gene: -
abundance: many
j_gene: TRBJ2-1
CDR3nt: TGCGCCAGCAGTCAATCTCCGGGAGTCAGGTTCAATGAGCAGTTCTTC
CDR3aa: CASSQSPGVRFNEQFF

v_gene: TRBV30
len: 12
d_gene: -
abundance: -
j_gene: TRBJ1-1
CDR3nt: TGTGCCTGGAGCGAATTCCGGGACGAAGCTTTCTTT
CDR3aa: CAWSEFRDEAFF